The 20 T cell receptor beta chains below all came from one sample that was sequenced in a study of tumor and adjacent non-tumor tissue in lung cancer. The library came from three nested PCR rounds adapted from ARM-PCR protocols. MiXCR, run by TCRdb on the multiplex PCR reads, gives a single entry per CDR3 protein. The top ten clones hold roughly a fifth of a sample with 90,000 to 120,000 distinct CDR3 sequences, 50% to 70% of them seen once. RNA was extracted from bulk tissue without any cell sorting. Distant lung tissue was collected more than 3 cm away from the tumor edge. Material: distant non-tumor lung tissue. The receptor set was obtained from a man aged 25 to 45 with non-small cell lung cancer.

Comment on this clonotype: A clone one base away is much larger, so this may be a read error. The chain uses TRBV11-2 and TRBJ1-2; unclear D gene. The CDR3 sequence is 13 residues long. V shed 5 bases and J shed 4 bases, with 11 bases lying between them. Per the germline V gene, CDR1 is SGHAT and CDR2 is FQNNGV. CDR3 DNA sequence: TGTGCCAGCAGCAGTACCGACGGCTATGGCTACACCTTC. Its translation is CASSSTDGYGYTF.

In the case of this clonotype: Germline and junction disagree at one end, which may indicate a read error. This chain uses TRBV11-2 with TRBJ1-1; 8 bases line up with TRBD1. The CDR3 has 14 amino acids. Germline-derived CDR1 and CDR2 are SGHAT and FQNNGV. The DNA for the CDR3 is TGTGCCAGCAGCCGGGACAGGATGAAGGCTGAAGCTGTCTTT. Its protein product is CASSRDRMKAEAVF. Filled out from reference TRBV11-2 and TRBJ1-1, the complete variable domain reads EAGVAQSPRYKIIEKRQSVAFWCNPISGHATLYWYQQILGQGPKLLIQFQNNGVVDDSQLPKDRFSAERLKGVDSTLKIQPAKLEDSAVYLCASSRDRMKAEAVFGQGTRLTVV.

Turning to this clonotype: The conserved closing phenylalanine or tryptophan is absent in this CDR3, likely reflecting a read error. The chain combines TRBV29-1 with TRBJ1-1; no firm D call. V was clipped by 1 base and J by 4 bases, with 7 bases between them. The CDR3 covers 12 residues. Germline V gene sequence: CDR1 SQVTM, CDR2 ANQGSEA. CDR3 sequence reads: CSVEGGGTEAFL. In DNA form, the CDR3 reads TGCAGCGTTGAAGGGGGAGGCACTGAAGCTTTCTTA.

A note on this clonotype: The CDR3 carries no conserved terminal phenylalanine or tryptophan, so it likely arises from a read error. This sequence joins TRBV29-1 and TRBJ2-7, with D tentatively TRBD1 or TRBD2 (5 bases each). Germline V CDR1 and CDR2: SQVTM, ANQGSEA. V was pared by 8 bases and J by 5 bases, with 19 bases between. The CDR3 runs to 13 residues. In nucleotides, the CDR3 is TGCAGCATTGTAGAGAGATTGGGGGACGAGCAGTACTCC. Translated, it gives CSIVERLGDEQYS.

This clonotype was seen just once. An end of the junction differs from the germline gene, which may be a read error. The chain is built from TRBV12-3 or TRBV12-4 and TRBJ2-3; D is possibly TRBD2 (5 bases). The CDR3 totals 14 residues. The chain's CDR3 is CASSLPGLVDTHYF. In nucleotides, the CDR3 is TGCGCCAGCAGTTTGCCGGGATTAGTGGATACGCACTATTTT.

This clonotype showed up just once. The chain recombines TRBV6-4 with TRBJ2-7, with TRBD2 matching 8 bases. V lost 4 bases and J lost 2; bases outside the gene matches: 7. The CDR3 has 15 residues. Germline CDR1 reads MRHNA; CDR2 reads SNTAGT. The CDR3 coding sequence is TGTGCCAGCAGTGGTTTCGGGGGGGGGCCCTACGAGCAGTACTTC. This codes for CASSGFGGGPYEQYF.

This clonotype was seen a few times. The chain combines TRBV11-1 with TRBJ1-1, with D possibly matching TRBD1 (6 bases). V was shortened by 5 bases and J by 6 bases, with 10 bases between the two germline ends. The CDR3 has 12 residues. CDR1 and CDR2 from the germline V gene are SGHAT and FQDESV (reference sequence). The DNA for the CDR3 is TGTGCCAGCAGCGGGGGCGGGTCTGAAGCTTTCTTT. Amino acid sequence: CASSGGGSEAFF.

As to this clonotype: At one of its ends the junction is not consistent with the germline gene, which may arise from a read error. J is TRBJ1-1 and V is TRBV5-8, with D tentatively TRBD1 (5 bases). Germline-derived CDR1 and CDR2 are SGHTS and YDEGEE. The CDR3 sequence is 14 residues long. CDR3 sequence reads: CAGSLGEGSLEAFF. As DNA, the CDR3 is TGTGCCGGCAGCTTAGGTGAGGGGTCGCTTGAAGCTTTCTTT.

In DNA form, the CDR3 reads TGTGCCAGCGGATGGGGAATCTCGCATGGGAATGAGCAGTTCTTC. This encodes CASGWGISHGNEQFF. J is TRBJ2-1 and V is TRBV12-3 or TRBV12-4; D is uncertain. The CDR3 covers 15 residues. V was clipped by 8 bases and J by 7 bases, with 21 bases between them.

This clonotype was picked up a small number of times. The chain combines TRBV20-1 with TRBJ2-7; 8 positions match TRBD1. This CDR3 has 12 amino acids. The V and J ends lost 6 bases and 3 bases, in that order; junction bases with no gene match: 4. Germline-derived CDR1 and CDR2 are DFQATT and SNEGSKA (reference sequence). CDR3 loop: CSARTGNYEQYF. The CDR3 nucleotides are TGCAGTGCGAGGACAGGGAACTACGAGCAGTACTTC.

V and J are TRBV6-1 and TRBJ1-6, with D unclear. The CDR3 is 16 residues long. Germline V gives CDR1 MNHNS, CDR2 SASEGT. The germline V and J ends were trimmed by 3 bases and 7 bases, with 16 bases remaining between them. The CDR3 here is CASSEGLGGANSPLHF. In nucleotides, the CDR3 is TGTGCCAGCAGTGAGGGCCTAGGTGGAGCGAATTCACCCCTCCACTTT.

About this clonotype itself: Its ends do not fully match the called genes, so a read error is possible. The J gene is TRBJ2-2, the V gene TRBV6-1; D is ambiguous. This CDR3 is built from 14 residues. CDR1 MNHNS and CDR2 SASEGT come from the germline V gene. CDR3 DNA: TGTGCCAGCGGGTGGGGATCGAACATCGGGGAGCTGTTTTTT. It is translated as CASGWGSNIGELFF.

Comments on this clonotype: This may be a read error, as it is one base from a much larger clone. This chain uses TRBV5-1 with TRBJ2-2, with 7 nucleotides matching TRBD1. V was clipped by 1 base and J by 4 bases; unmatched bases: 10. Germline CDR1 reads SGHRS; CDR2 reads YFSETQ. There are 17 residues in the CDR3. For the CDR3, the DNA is TGCGCCAGCAGCTTGACAGGGGTGACCGCCAGCACCGGGGAGCTGTTTTTT. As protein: CASSLTGVTASTGELFF.

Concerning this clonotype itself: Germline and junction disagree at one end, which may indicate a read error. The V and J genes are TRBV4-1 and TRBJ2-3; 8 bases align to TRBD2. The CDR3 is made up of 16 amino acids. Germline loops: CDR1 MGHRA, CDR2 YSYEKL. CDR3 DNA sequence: TGCGCCAGCAGCCAAATTTGGTCGGGGGGGGTAGATACGCACTGTTTT. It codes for CASSQIWSGGVDTHCF.

The CDR3 loop reads CASSTAPGQVNSPLHF. The CDR3, as DNA: TGTGCCAGCAGCACGGCCCCGGGACAAGTAAATTCACCCCTCCACTTT. This chain uses TRBV7-3 with TRBJ1-6, with a tentative D call TRBD1 (6 bases). Germline V gene data show CDR1 as SGHTA and CDR2 as FQGTGA. The CDR3 runs 16 residues. With 5 bases removed from V and 7 bases from J, the gap between germline ends came to 18 bases. The whole variable domain, remainder taken from reference TRBV7-3 and TRBJ1-6, is GAGVSQTPSNKVTEKGKYVELRCDPISGHTALYWYRQSLGQGPEFLIYFQGTGAADDSGLPNDRFFAVRPEGSVSTLKIQRTERGDSAVYLCASSTAPGQVNSPLHFGNGTRLTVT.

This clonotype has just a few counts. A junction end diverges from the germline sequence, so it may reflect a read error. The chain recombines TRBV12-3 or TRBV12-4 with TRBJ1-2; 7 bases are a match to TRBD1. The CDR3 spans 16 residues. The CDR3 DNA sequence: TGTGCCAGCAACGCATATGACAGGGAGGCTGACTATGGTTACACCTTC. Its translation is CASNAYDREADYGYTF.

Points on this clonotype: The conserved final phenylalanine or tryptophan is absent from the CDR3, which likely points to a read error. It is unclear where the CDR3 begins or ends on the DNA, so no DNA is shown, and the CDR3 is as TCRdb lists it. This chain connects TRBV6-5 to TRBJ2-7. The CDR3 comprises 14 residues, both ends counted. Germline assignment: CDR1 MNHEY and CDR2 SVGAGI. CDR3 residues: CADSSATATYEQYY.

The CDR3 reads CSARTSKRYEQYF. The CDR3 coding sequence is TGCAGTGCTAGGACCTCTAAGAGGTACGAGCAGTACTTC. V usage is TRBV20-1 and J usage is TRBJ2-7; no reliable D call. The CDR3 length is 13 residues. Germline CDR1 reads DFQATT; CDR2 reads SNEGSKA (reference sequence). With 3 bases removed from V and 4 bases from J, the gap between germline ends came to 13 bases.

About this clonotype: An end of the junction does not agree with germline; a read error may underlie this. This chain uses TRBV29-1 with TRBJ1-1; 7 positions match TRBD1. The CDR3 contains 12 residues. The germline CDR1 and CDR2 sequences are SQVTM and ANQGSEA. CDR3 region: CSGDRVDAEAIF. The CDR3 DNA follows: TGCAGCGGAGACAGGGTGGACGCTGAAGCTATCTTT.

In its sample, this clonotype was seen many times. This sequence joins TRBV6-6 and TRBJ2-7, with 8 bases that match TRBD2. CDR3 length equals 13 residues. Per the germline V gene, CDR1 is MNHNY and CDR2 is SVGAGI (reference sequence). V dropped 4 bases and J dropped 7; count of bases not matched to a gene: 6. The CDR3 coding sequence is TGTGCCAGCAGTTGGGGACTAGGAGGAGAGCAGTACTTC. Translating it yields CASSWGLGGEQYF.